This TCR beta chain is drawn from a study of PD-L1 blockade in urothelial cancer. Turning to the study itself: The analyses of blood took place 3 weeks (second dose) and 6 weeks after treatment start. Among blood samples, the median T cell count was some 150,000.

On this clone itself: The antigen is unknown.

The V and J ends lost 6 bases and 5 bases, in that order; junction bases with no gene match: 7. The CDR3 sequence is 14 residues long. CDR1 MNHEY and CDR2 SVGAGI come from the germline V gene. Produced via immunoSEQ multiplex PCR; TCRdb's table is partial and in-frame only. The table has tens of thousands of clones, less than 85% seen once; the top ten hold 10%. The study, taken as a whole, reports: TCR clonality was measured in pretreatment peripheral blood. Clonality below the median predicted better survival.

The time point denotes: pretreatment peripheral blood. This sequence originates from a man in his sixties or seventies with urothelial cancer. The starting material was PBMCs, obtained around atezolizumab (anti-PD-L1) treatment. The genes are TRBV6-5 and TRBJ2-7; 10 nucleotides match TRBD1. The CDR3 is CASSRDRGYNEQYF. The CDR3 nucleotides read TGTGCCAGCAGCCGGGACAGGGGATATAACGAGCAGTACTTC.